The 32 T cell receptor beta chains below were found in one sample sequenced in a study of blood T cells in healthy people across ages. A J-beta primer mix and a sample-barcoded 5' primer were used in a second PCR of about 7 to 12 cycles. TCRdb ran MiXCR on the 5' RACE reads and lists one entry per CDR3 protein. The sample yields about 800,000 distinct CDR3 sequences, 55% to 75% seen once. The specimen was blood. All receptors come from a man aged 30-40 years in good health.

This clonotype turned up a few times. The CDR3 is CSARGQGSREQYF. The CDR3 coding sequence is TGCAGTGCTAGGGGACAGGGGTCCCGGGAGCAGTACTTC. This chain links TRBV20-1 with TRBJ2-7; 10 bases match TRBD1. V trimming: 3 bases; J trimming: 7 bases; junction bases outside the gene matches: 6. Looked up from germline, CDR1 is DFQATT and CDR2 is SNEGSKA (reference sequence). CDR3 size: 13 residues.

The gene calls are TRBV12-3 or TRBV12-4 and TRBJ2-5; TRBD1 matches 10 bases. The V and J ends lost 6 bases and 1 base, in that order; junction bases with no gene match: 5. This CDR3 region has 15 residues. CDR3 sequence: CASRPRTGGQETQYF. The CDR3 bases are TGTGCCAGCAGACCCAGGACAGGGGGCCAAGAGACCCAGTACTTC.

This clonotype was counted only a few times. The chain links TRBV6-1 to TRBJ1-2; a weak D match, TRBD1 (5 bases). V was clipped by 4 bases and J by 3 bases, with 9 bases between them. Germline lookup yields CDR1 MNHNS and CDR2 SASEGT. The CDR3 sequence is 13 residues long. CDR3 region: CASSAGTYYGYTF. The CDR3 DNA reads as TGTGCCAGCAGTGCCGGGACTTACTATGGCTACACCTTC.

Only one count was recorded for this clonotype. The chain is built from TRBV12-3 or TRBV12-4 and TRBJ1-2; D uncertain. The CDR3 is 13 amino acids. Trimming cost V 9 bases and J 7 bases, with 18 bases left between them. The DNA of the CDR3 is TGTGCCAGTACTCCGGTTGGGGTTTTTGGCTACACCTTC. Translation gives CASTPVGVFGYTF.

The DNA of the CDR3 is TGCAGTGCTAGAGTTAACAGGGGCGCTCCCTCGATGCTGTTTTTT. Residues: CSARVNRGAPSMLFF. This chain uses TRBV20-1 with TRBJ1-4, with TRBD1 matching 7 bases. The ends lost 1 base at V and 14 bases at J; junction bases unmatched: 16. CDR1 and CDR2 (germline): DFQATT, SNEGSKA (reference sequence). The CDR3 length is 15 residues.

This clonotype was observed a handful of times. Written as DNA, the CDR3 is TGTGCCACCACCTCCGGACACCCCTCCTACGAGCAGTACTTC. Translating gives CATTSGHPSYEQYF. The V and J genes are TRBV15 and TRBJ2-7; a weak D match, TRBD1 (5 bases). CDR1 and CDR2 from the germline V gene are LNHNV and YYDKDF (reference sequence). V was trimmed by 7 bases and J by 0 bases, leaving 13 bases between them. The CDR3 runs 14 residues.

This clonotype appeared a few times. The V and J genes are TRBV14 and TRBJ2-5; tentatively, D is TRBD2 (5 bases). TRBJ2-7 matches the DNA end more closely, so the J call is doubtful. The germline gives CDR1 SGHDN, CDR2 FVKESK. This CDR3 is built from 14 residues. CDR3 in DNA: TGTGCCAGCAGCCCCTCTTTCATCGGGAACGAGCAGTACTTC. Translated: CASSPSFIGNEQYF.

This clonotype was observed a handful of times. V gene TRBV20-1 combines with J gene TRBJ2-5, with 8 bases fitting TRBD2. Germline assignment: CDR1 DFQATT and CDR2 SNEGSKA (reference sequence). V lost 5 bases and J lost 5; bases outside the gene matches: 13. CDR3 length: 15 amino acids. CDR3 in DNA: TGCAGTGCTTCCTTGGCTAGCGGGTCGGTGGAGACCCAGTACTTC. This translates into CSASLASGSVETQYF.

This clonotype came up a few times. The rearrangement links TRBV7-2 to TRBJ2-5; D gene ambiguous. CDR1 is SGHTA and CDR2 is FQGNSA in the germline V gene. V gave up 5 bases and J gave up 5 bases, with 12 bases separating them. The CDR3 is made up of 13 amino acids. The CDR3 DNA is TGTGCCAGCAGCCCGGGTGAAGTGGAGACCCAGTACTTC. Its protein product is CASSPGEVETQYF. Using reference TRBV7-2 and TRBJ2-5 for the parts outside the CDR3, the full variable domain is GAGVSQSPSNKVTEKGKDVELRCDPISGHTALYWYRQSLGQGLEFLIYFQGNSAPDKSGLPSDRFSAERTGGSVSTLTIQRTQQEDSAVYLCASSPGEVETQYFGPGTRLLVL.

The chain is built from TRBV20-1 and TRBJ2-3; perhaps TRBD1 as D (6 bases). The CDR3 length is 14 residues. CDR1 is DFQATT, CDR2 SNEGSKA, per germline (reference sequence). V dropped 2 bases and J dropped 0 bases, with 9 bases sitting between them. The CDR3 nucleotides read TGCAGTGCTAGACAGGACAGCAGCACAGATACGCAGTATTTT. Translating gives CSARQDSSTDTQYF.

V and J are TRBV3-1 and TRBJ2-1; D remains unclear. The CDR3 is made up of 13 amino acids. Germline-derived CDR1 and CDR2 are LGHDT and YNNKEL (reference sequence). Trimming cost V 7 bases and J 10 bases, with 17 bases left between them. Written as DNA, the CDR3 is TGTGCCAGCACCCATTCTTCCGGAGCCGAGCAGTTCTTC. Translating gives CASTHSSGAEQFF.

This clonotype was seen a handful of times. This sequence joins TRBV29-1 and TRBJ1-1, with 7 bases lining up with TRBD1. CDR3 length: 14 residues. Germline CDR1 reads SQVTM; CDR2 reads ANQGSEA. V trimming: 5 bases; J trimming: 8 bases; junction bases outside the gene matches: 14. The CDR3 region is CSVFADRDPQEAFF. The CDR3 coding sequence is TGCAGCGTTTTTGCCGACAGGGACCCCCAGGAAGCTTTCTTT. Full variable domain (remainder filled in from reference TRBV29-1 and TRBJ1-1): SAVISQKPSRDICQRGTSLTIQCQVDSQVTMMFWYRQQPGQSLTLIATANQGSEATYESGFVIDKFPISRPNLTFSTLTVSNMSPEDSSIYLCSVFADRDPQEAFFGQGTRLTVV.

This clonotype was seen only a few times. The chain employs TRBV20-1 and TRBJ2-3; TRBD2 might be the D (6 bases). Germline-derived CDR1 and CDR2 are DFQATT and SNEGSKA (reference sequence). The CDR3 is 13 amino acids. V lost 5 bases and J lost 3, with 12 bases in between. In nucleotides, the CDR3 is TGCAGTGCTCGACCCGCGGGAACAGATACGCAGTATTTT. Its translation: CSARPAGTDTQYF.

The rearrangement links TRBV20-1 to TRBJ1-2, with D unclear. Trimming stripped 7 bases from V and 8 bases from J, with 26 bases between. This CDR3 is built from 15 residues. From germline, CDR1 is DFQATT and CDR2 SNEGSKA (reference sequence). For the CDR3, the DNA is TGCAGTGTCAGGTCAGGACGGAACCTCGTGAGCGGCTACACCTTC. It translates to CSVRSGRNLVSGYTF.

This CDR3 is CSVSRGIAANEKLFF. CDR3 bases: TGCAGCGTTTCCAGGGGAATAGCGGCTAATGAAAAACTGTTTTTT. The chain recombines TRBV29-1 with TRBJ1-4; D is possibly TRBD1 (6 bases). V lost 5 bases to trimming and J lost 3 bases, with 16 bases between them. The CDR3 is made up of 15 amino acids. Germline CDR1 is SQVTM and CDR2 is ANQGSEA.

The chain recombines TRBV24-1 with TRBJ2-6; no reliable D call. With 3 bases removed from V and 0 bases from J, the gap between germline ends came to 2 bases. Looked up from germline, CDR1 is KGHDR and CDR2 is SFDVKD. The CDR3 spans 14 residues. CDR3 residues: CATSDDSGANVLTF. CDR3 DNA: TGTGCCACCAGTGATGACTCTGGGGCCAACGTCCTGACTTTC.

The chain links TRBV7-6 to TRBJ2-1; D not certain. Per the germline V gene, CDR1 is SGHVS and CDR2 is FNYEAQ. CDR3 length: 13 amino acids. V gave up 8 bases and J gave up 2 bases, with 10 bases separating them. CDR3 sequence: CASSMGTYNEQFF. The CDR3 coding sequence is TGTGCCAGCTCGATGGGTACCTACAATGAGCAGTTCTTC.

The V gene is TRBV20-1, the J gene TRBJ2-7; D gene uncertain. Per the germline V gene, CDR1 is DFQATT and CDR2 is SNEGSKA (reference sequence). The CDR3 runs 13 residues. With 6 bases removed from V and 0 bases from J, the gap between germline ends came to 12 bases. CDR3 sequence reads: CSASAVNSYEQYF. The CDR3 bases are TGCAGTGCCAGTGCAGTTAACTCCTACGAGCAGTACTTC.

This clonotype was recorded many times. The genes are TRBV18 and TRBJ2-3, with unresolved D. The germline V and J ends were trimmed by 8 bases and 2 bases, with 8 bases remaining between them. CDR1 is KGHSH, CDR2 LQKENI, per germline. The CDR3 extends over 12 amino acids. CDR3 in amino acids: CASSPDTDTQYF. The CDR3, as DNA: TGTGCCAGCAGCCCGGACACAGATACGCAGTATTTT.

V gene TRBV6-2 or TRBV6-3 combines with J gene TRBJ2-1; D not resolved. The V gene lost 6 bases and the J gene lost 2 bases, with 11 bases spanning the gap. Germline-derived CDR1 and CDR2 are MNHEY and SVGEGT. This CDR3 comprises 14 residues. As DNA, the CDR3 is TGTGCCAGCAGCTCAGTCCAAACCTACAATGAGCAGTTCTTC. The encoded protein is CASSSVQTYNEQFF.

This chain connects TRBV20-1 to TRBJ1-5, with D possibly TRBD1 on 6 matching bases. Trimming shortened V by 7 bases and J by 0 bases, and 13 bases separated the two germline ends. The CDR3 contains 14 residues. Germline V CDR1 and CDR2: DFQATT, SNEGSKA (reference sequence). CDR3 DNA sequence: TGCAGTGGGACAGCAGCATATAGCAATCAGCCCCAGCATTTT. Amino acid sequence: CSGTAAYSNQPQHF.

This clonotype was seen a handful of times. This rearrangement joins TRBV6-4 to TRBJ2-2; possibly TRBD1 for D (5 bases). This CDR3 is 12 amino acids long. Per germline, CDR1 MRHNA and CDR2 SNTAGT. V gave up 2 bases and J gave up 7 bases, with 5 bases separating them. The CDR3 region is CASSDGHGELFF. The CDR3, as DNA: TGTGCCAGCAGTGACGGACACGGGGAGCTGTTTTTT.

The V and J genes are TRBV6-1 and TRBJ2-1; TRBD2 matches at 12 bases. The CDR3 covers 13 residues. The J segment lost 8 bases and the V segment lost 7 bases, leaving 3 bases of the junction unmatched. CDR1 is MNHNS and CDR2 is SASEGT in the germline V gene. The DNA of the CDR3 is TGTGCCAGCATAACTAGCGGGGGGCATGAGCAGTTCTTC. As protein: CASITSGGHEQFF.

The chain is built from TRBV7-9 and TRBJ2-3; D possibly corresponds to TRBD2 (5 bases). The length of the CDR3 is 16 residues. Per the germline V gene, CDR1 is SEHNR and CDR2 is FQNEAQ (reference sequence). Trimming removed 5 bases at V and 0 bases at J, with 15 bases between. This CDR3 is CASSPAWGVSTDTQYF. For the CDR3, the DNA is TGTGCCAGCAGCCCCGCTTGGGGAGTAAGCACAGATACGCAGTATTTT.

V and J are TRBV20-1 and TRBJ2-5, with unresolved D. The CDR3 extends over 12 amino acids. CDR1 is DFQATT, CDR2 SNEGSKA, per germline (reference sequence). Trimming stripped 6 bases from V and 5 bases from J, with 13 bases between. In DNA, the CDR3 is TGCAGTGCCCTTCCCCCCACGGAGACCCAGTACTTC. The encoded protein is CSALPPTETQYF.

This clonotype was picked up a small number of times. The rearrangement joins TRBV7-2 to TRBJ1-2, with TRBD1 identical over 11 bases. This CDR3 comprises 15 residues. Germline lookup yields CDR1 SGHTA and CDR2 FQGNSA. The J segment lost 3 bases and the V segment lost 5 bases, leaving 5 bases of the junction unmatched. CDR3 residues: CASSPGQGAYYGYTF. The DNA for the CDR3 is TGTGCCAGCAGCCCCGGACAGGGGGCGTACTATGGCTACACCTTC. The whole variable domain, remainder taken from reference TRBV7-2 and TRBJ1-2, is GAGVSQSPSNKVTEKGKDVELRCDPISGHTALYWYRQSLGQGLEFLIYFQGNSAPDKSGLPSDRFSAERTGGSVSTLTIQRTQQEDSAVYLCASSPGQGAYYGYTFGSGTRLTVV.

The chain links TRBV10-3 to TRBJ2-5; a possible D gene is TRBD2 (5 bases). Germline-derived CDR1 and CDR2 are ENHRY and SYGVKD. Trimming removed 10 bases from V and 11 bases from J, with 29 bases in between. The length of the CDR3 is 15 residues. CDR3 in DNA: TGTGCCACCGGGTTGGAGGAGTACGCCTACAATGAGCAGTACTTC. Protein sequence: CATGLEEYAYNEQYF.

V and J are TRBV7-9 and TRBJ2-7; D is unclear. CDR1 and CDR2 (germline): SEHNR, FQNEAQ (reference sequence). The CDR3 loop spans 14 amino acids. V lost 5 bases and J lost 3, with 14 bases in between. The CDR3 bases are TGTGCCAGCAGCCCGGACGGATACATCTACGAGCAGTACTTC. Translating it yields CASSPDGYIYEQYF. Full variable domain (missing parts from reference TRBV7-9 and TRBJ2-7): DTGVSQNPRHKITKRGQNVTFRCDPISEHNRLYWYRQTLGQGPEFLTYFQNEAQLEKSRLLSDRFSAERPKGSFSTLEIQRTEQGDSAMYLCASSPDGYIYEQYFGPGTRLTVT.

The chain joins TRBV25-1 to TRBJ2-7; maybe TRBD2 (5 bases). Per the germline V gene, CDR1 is MGHDK and CDR2 is SYGVNS. V was shortened by 7 bases and J by 0 bases, with 22 bases between the two germline ends. The CDR3 has 17 amino acids. DNA of the CDR3: TGTGCCAGCACCACTTCTGTCCCGTCGGGGTCCTCCTACGAGCAGTACTTC. Its translation is CASTTSVPSGSSYEQYF.

This clonotype was seen a few times. The chain combines TRBV7-2 with TRBJ2-3, with D perhaps matching TRBD1 (6 bases). CDR3 length equals 13 residues. The V gene's germline CDR1 is SGHTA and CDR2 FQGNSA. The V and J ends lost 5 bases and 5 bases respectively, with 11 bases between them. The CDR3 sequence: CASSTSRGDTQYF. DNA for the CDR3: TGTGCCAGCAGCACCTCCAGGGGAGATACGCAGTATTTT.

In regard to this clonotype: A much larger clonotype is one base distant, so this may be a read error. The J gene is TRBJ2-1, the V gene TRBV29-1, with 8 bases fitting TRBD2. V shed 8 bases and J 11 bases; nucleotides not matched to a gene: 11. Germline values: CDR1 SQVTM, CDR2 ANQGSEA. This CDR3 has 12 residues. In nucleotides, the CDR3 is TGCAGCCCCGGGACTAGTGGTGGTCAGCAGTTCTTC. It is translated as CSPGTSGGQQFF.

This clonotype was seen a handful of times. The J gene is TRBJ2-7, the V gene TRBV2, with unresolved D. This CDR3 region has 10 residues. CDR1 and CDR2 from the germline V gene are SNHLY and FYNNEI. The V end lost 8 bases, the J end lost 4 bases, and 6 bases lay between the germline ends. This CDR3 is CASYLYEQYF. DNA for the CDR3: TGTGCCAGCTACCTTTACGAGCAGTACTTC.